This paragraph reports one TCR beta chain. No cognate antigen has been identified for it. Base qualities are not at hand, and no much larger clone is one base apart. The treatment or condition tag for this specimen amounts to: suppressive antiretroviral therapy. As a nonspecific positive control representing the CD4+ T cell repertoire, cells were stimulated with anti-CD3/anti-CD28 magnetic beads. Responding CD4+ T cells were sorted on the basis of upregulation of both CD40 ligand and CD69. HIV-1-infected adults in whom suppressive ART had been started during chronic infection were enrolled as participants. Participants had undetectable plasma HIV-1 RNA below 50 copies/mL for at least 4 years. To be included, a participant needed positive CMV serology and a CD4+ T cell count above 400 cells/uL. Before stimulation, PBMCs were isolated using density centrifugation and then depleted of CD8+ T cells. Stimulation of CD8-depleted PBMCs was carried out for over 15 hours with anti-CD28/CD49d costimulation, CD40-blocking antibody and enfuvirtide, to prevent new infections. Cells were sorted on a Beckman Coulter MoFlo Legacy or XDP sorter, with propidium iodide excluding dead cells. The QIAamp DNA Mini Kit was used for genomic DNA extraction from samples above one million cells, and the Quick-DNA Microprep Kit was used otherwise.

TCRbeta repertoires were sequenced from genomic DNA with the immunoSEQ hsTCRB assay version 4 in survey mode. For TCRbeta sequencing, genomic DNA was diluted to roughly 9.2 ng/uL, with up to roughly 1 ug used per sample. Turning to the authors' computational methods: TCRbeta data were analyzed in ImmunoSeq Analyzer 3.0, with diversity computed on productive nucleotide rearrangements. The improved Chao index was used to estimate lower-bound TCR diversity, and the Gini coefficient was used to estimate clonality using the Immunarch R package. Nucleotide rearrangements that differed but encoded the same CDR3beta amino acid sequence were counted as separate clonotypes. TCRbeta sequences significantly enriched in antigen-responding cells relative to anti-CD3/anti-CD28-activated cells were identified by differential abundance analysis. GLIPH2 clustered TCRs by predicted peptide-MHC specificity, both within individual participants and across merged participant data sets. In TCRdb, the immuneACCESS table is reduced to in-frame sequences with V and J assigned. These tables do not hold every clone; where another copy was compared, an unresolved V gene accounts for under half, and the others remain unexplained. That table furnishes V, J and clone size, whereas the DNA furnished D and trimming. Recorded for this sample are about 46,000 clones; about 87% of them occurred a single time. The ten largest account for around 3.4% of the sample.

This entry belongs to a study of persistence of HIV-infected CD4 T cells (dated by TCRdb to the early 2020s). Describing the broader study: Suppressive ART had been received by participants for a median of 8 years. Anti-CD3/anti-CD28 stimulation activated a higher proportion of cells, with a lower memory fraction, than antigen stimulation. Cross-participant TCR cluster analysis included about eight participants for CMV and over five participants for Gag. The clonality of all cells in each sorted population was assessed by TCRbeta sequencing, whereas the clonality of infected cells was assessed by proviral sequencing. Peripheral blood samples of up to about 200 mL were obtained at multiple time points, with the exception of two participants, for whom leukapheresis was performed at a single time point. CMV- and HIV-1 Gag-responding CD4+ T cells were isolated from ART-treated individuals so that antigen-driven clonal expansion of HIV-1-infected cells could be examined. The study at large found these results: Degenerate expanded CDR3beta sequences were enriched in antigen-responding cells, suggesting convergent selection of CD4+ responses to CMV and Gag. TCRbeta richness in CMV- and Gag-responding cells was significantly lower than in anti-CD3/anti-CD28-responding cells; CMV-responding cells had higher oligoclonality than CD3/CD28-stimulated and Gag-responding cells. Bulk TCR analyses could not be limited to the rare CMV-responding cells that actually contained HIV-1 proviruses. A correlation was observed between TCR oligoclonality and proviral oligoclonality within the same sorted populations. Only a small number of individuals took part in the study, and only a limited range of antigens was tested.

The clonotype was recovered from an adult woman with HIV who was CMV-seropositive. Sample: CD4+ T cells sorted from PBMCs after roughly 17-hour stimulation, taken from a patient who received antiretroviral therapy. In the paper's terms, the cell subset or site label means: CD40L+CD69+ CD4 T cells responding to anti-CD3/anti-CD28 beads, representing the overall repertoire.

The CDR3 in this case is CSASGEGGREKLFF. The DNA reads TGCAGTGCTAGTGGGGAAGGGGGTCGCGAAAAACTGTTTTTT. The rearrangement joined TRBV20-1 to TRBJ1-4; the D gene is perhaps TRBD1, on 6 matching bases. The V and J ends are trimmed by 3 bases and 8 bases, leaving 16 bases between them. Including the terminal cysteine and phenylalanine, the CDR3 comprises 14 residues. The DNA shown is the 42-base CDR3, in frame from base 1. Reading the germline V gene (reference sequence) gives CDR1 DFQATT and CDR2 SNEGSKA.